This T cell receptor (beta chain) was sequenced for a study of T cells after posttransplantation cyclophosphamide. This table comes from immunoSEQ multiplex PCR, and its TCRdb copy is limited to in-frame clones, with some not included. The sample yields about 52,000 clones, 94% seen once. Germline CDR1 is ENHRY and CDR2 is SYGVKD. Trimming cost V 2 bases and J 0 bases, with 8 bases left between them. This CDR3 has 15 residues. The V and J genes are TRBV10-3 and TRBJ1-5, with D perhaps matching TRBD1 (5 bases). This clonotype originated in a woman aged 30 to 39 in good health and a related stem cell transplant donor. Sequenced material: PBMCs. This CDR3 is CAISERQTSNQPQHF. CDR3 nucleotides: TGTGCCATCAGTGAGCGACAGACTAGCAATCAGCCCCAGCATTTT.